These 27 T cell receptor beta chains were sequenced from one sample in a study of PD-1 blockade in classical Hodgkin lymphoma. The repertoire was sequenced with immunoSEQ multiplex PCR; TCRdb's copy has only in-frame clones and lacks some. The data hold over 85,000 clones, with around 93% observed a single time. As to time point: cycle 4 day 1 (C4D1), after more than 5 weeks of nivolumab. All patients experienced relapse after autologous stem cell transplantation, and brentuximab vedotin exposure was variable. This material consisted of peripheral blood mononuclear cells (PBMCs), taken before the fourth cycle of nivolumab. The receptors here all came from a human donor with classical Hodgkin lymphoma.

This clone was found a few times. The same CDR3 arises from other DNA sequences in this sample as well. V gene TRBV5-1 combines with J gene TRBJ2-5; D may be TRBD1 or TRBD2 (5 bases each). The CDR3 has 17 residues. V was shortened by 0 bases and J by 1 base, with 16 bases between the two germline ends. Germline CDR1 and CDR2: SGHRS and YFSETQ. The CDR3 DNA follows: TGCGCCAGCAGCTTGGCGGTTGTCAGTGGGGGCCAAGAGACCCAGTACTTC. It yields the protein CASSLAVVSGGQETQYF.

The J gene is TRBJ2-1, the V gene TRBV10-3, with 11 bases fitting TRBD2. Germline-derived CDR1 and CDR2 are ENHRY and SYGVKD. The CDR3 is 15 residues long. V dropped 6 bases and J dropped 1; count of bases not matched to a gene: 2. The CDR3 nucleotides are TGTGCCATCAGAACTAGCGGGAGTTCCTACAATGAGCAGTTCTTC. Its protein product is CAIRTSGSSYNEQFF.

The CDR3 protein is CASSPGTNSDEQYF. CDR3 nucleotide sequence: TGTGCCAGCAGTCCTGGGACGAATTCTGACGAGCAGTACTTC. The chain employs TRBV7-9 and TRBJ2-7; D assignment may be TRBD1 or TRBD2 (5 bases each). The CDR3 has 14 amino acids. V lost 6 bases and J 5 bases, leaving 17 bases between the germline ends. Germline V gene sequence: CDR1 SEHNR, CDR2 FQNEAQ (reference sequence).

The chain combines TRBV28 with TRBJ2-5; no clear D gene. Germline CDR1 is MDHEN and CDR2 is SYDVKM. CDR3 size: 12 residues. The V gene lost 3 bases and the J gene lost 5 bases, with 7 bases spanning the gap. CDR3 nucleotide sequence: TGTGCCAGCAGTTTGCCCACCGAGACCCAGTACTTC. Its translation is CASSLPTETQYF.

The gene calls are TRBV14 and TRBJ2-6; 7 positions match TRBD1. Germline values: CDR1 SGHDN, CDR2 FVKESK. V shed 4 bases and J 1 base; nucleotides not matched to a gene: 7. The CDR3 length is 17 residues. CDR3 amino acids: CASSLDLTGSGANVLTF. The CDR3 DNA sequence: TGTGCCAGCAGCCTCGATTTGACAGGGTCTGGGGCCAACGTCCTGACTTTC.

The V gene is TRBV29-1, the J gene TRBJ1-1; the match to TRBD1 covers 8 bases. The CDR3 consists of 13 residues. J was trimmed by 4 bases and V by 7 bases; bases with no gene match: 8. Germline V gene lookup returns CDR1 SQVTM and CDR2 ANQGSEA. The CDR3 region is CSAVTGVGTEAFF. Written as DNA, the CDR3 is TGCAGCGCCGTGACAGGGGTCGGCACTGAAGCTTTCTTT.

V is TRBV5-1 and J is TRBJ2-1, with D perhaps assigned TRBD1 or TRBD2 (5 bases each). Germline CDR1 is SGHRS and CDR2 is YFSETQ. Deletions cut 5 bases from V and 6 bases from J, with 12 bases between. The CDR3 covers 13 residues. DNA of the CDR3: TGCGCCAGCAGTGGAGAGGGGCCCAATGAGCAGTTCTTC. This encodes CASSGEGPNEQFF.

The chain carries TRBV29-1 and TRBJ2-2; D remains ambiguous. Germline loops: CDR1 SQVTM, CDR2 ANQGSEA. V was trimmed by 2 bases and J by 7 bases, leaving 5 bases between them. The CDR3 contains 11 residues. CDR3 loop: CSVELGGELFF. CDR3 coding DNA: TGCAGCGTTGAACTCGGCGGGGAGCTGTTTTTT.

The V call is TRBV5-1, the J call TRBJ2-5; the D gene is possibly TRBD1 (6 bases). Germline V CDR1 and CDR2: SGHRS, YFSETQ. The CDR3 contains 15 residues. V shed 0 bases and J shed 1 base, with 10 bases lying between them. CDR3 region: CASSLEGRGQETQYF. In nucleotides, the CDR3 is TGCGCCAGCAGCTTGGAGGGCAGGGGCCAAGAGACCCAGTACTTC.

The gene calls are TRBV28 and TRBJ2-7; D unclear. The CDR3 contains 13 residues. Germline V CDR1 and CDR2: MDHEN, SYDVKM. The V end was cut by 1 base, the J end by 5 bases, with 9 bases between. In nucleotides, the CDR3 is TGTGCCAGCAGTTTATTATCCCAGGACGAGCAGTACTTC. Translation gives CASSLLSQDEQYF. Full variable domain (missing parts from reference TRBV28 and TRBJ2-7): DVKVTQSSRYLVKRTGEKVFLECVQDMDHENMFWYRQDPGLGLRLIYFSYDVKMKEKGDIPEGYSVSREKKERFSLILESASTNQTSMYLCASSLLSQDEQYFGPGTRLTVT.

The chain recombines TRBV6-5 with TRBJ2-3; 9 bases line up with TRBD1. V dropped 8 bases and J dropped 5; count of bases not matched to a gene: 8. The CDR3 is 14 amino acids. The germline gives CDR1 MNHEY, CDR2 SVGAGI. The CDR3 DNA reads as TGTGCCAGCGGTCGGGACAGGGTCAGAGATACGCAGTATTTT. Amino acids: CASGRDRVRDTQYF.

This sequence joins TRBV7-8 and TRBJ1-4, with D perhaps matching TRBD1 (6 bases). The CDR3 has 14 amino acids. Trimming took off 1 base at V and 6 bases at J, with 9 bases between the two ends. Germline lookup yields CDR1 SGHVS and CDR2 FQNEAQ. The CDR3 coding sequence is TGTGCCAGCAGCTTAGAACAGGGATATGAAAAACTGTTTTTT. Protein sequence: CASSLEQGYEKLFF.

The gene calls are TRBV19 and TRBJ1-5, with a possible D match to TRBD1 (5 bases). The germline CDR1 and CDR2 sequences are LNHDA and SQIVND (reference sequence). V was clipped by 3 bases and J by 15 bases, with 18 bases between them. The CDR3 covers 13 residues. The CDR3 protein is CASSIEDTSVRHF. For the CDR3, the DNA is TGTGCCAGTAGTATTGAGGACACCTCAGTCCGGCATTTT.

The chain's CDR3 is CASSYTGSSYEQYF. CDR3 coding DNA: TGTGCCAGCAGTTACACGGGGAGCTCCTACGAGCAGTACTTC. The chain has TRBV6-5 and TRBJ2-7; a possible D gene is TRBD2 (5 bases). The CDR3 has 14 amino acids. V gave up 2 bases and J gave up 0 bases, with 8 bases separating them. CDR1 and CDR2 (germline): MNHEY, SVGAGI.

The V call is TRBV6-4, the J call TRBJ2-1; TRBD2 is a possible D gene (7 bases). The CDR3 consists of 18 residues. V was pared by 3 bases and J by 2 bases, with 20 bases between. Germline CDR1 MRHNA, CDR2 SNTAGT. The CDR3 spells CASSERLNSGGAYNEQFF. CDR3 nucleotide sequence: TGTGCCAGCAGTGAGAGGCTAAATTCGGGGGGCGCCTACAATGAGCAGTTCTTC.

The chain links TRBV9 to TRBJ2-3; unclear D gene. The germline gives CDR1 SGDLS, CDR2 YYNGEE. V was pared by 3 bases and J by 0 bases, with 17 bases between. The length of the CDR3 is 17 residues. DNA for the CDR3: TGTGCCAGCAGCGCCTTCCGGTGGGTCGACAGCACAGATACGCAGTATTTT. Amino acid sequence: CASSAFRWVDSTDTQYF.

In its sample, this clone was seen once. The chain joins TRBV6-1 to TRBJ1-4, with D possibly matching TRBD1 (5 bases). Germline lookup yields CDR1 MNHNS and CDR2 SASEGT. The CDR3 is 16 amino acids. Trimming removed 3 bases at V and 0 bases at J, with 11 bases between. CDR3 sequence (DNA): TGTGCCAGCAGTGATCGGGGGTCTGCAACTAATGAAAAACTGTTTTTT. This encodes CASSDRGSATNEKLFF.

The chain is built from TRBV5-1 and TRBJ1-1; D is perhaps TRBD1 (6 bases). Trimming removed 0 bases from V and 13 bases from J, with 16 bases in between. Per the germline V gene, CDR1 is SGHRS and CDR2 is YFSETQ. The CDR3 has 13 residues. CDR3 protein: CASSLGQDPGSFF. CDR3 coding DNA: TGCGCCAGCAGCTTGGGACAGGATCCTGGGAGTTTCTTT.

This sequence joins TRBV6-5 and TRBJ2-7; 7 bases agree with TRBD2. The V gene end was trimmed by 2 bases and the J gene end by 0 bases; junction bases not matched to a gene: 4. The CDR3 loop spans 15 amino acids. Per germline, CDR1 MNHEY and CDR2 SVGAGI. The CDR3 region is CASSYQGLTSYEQYF. For the CDR3, the DNA is TGTGCCAGCAGTTACCAGGGACTAACCTCCTACGAGCAGTACTTC.

This rearrangement joins TRBV4-1 to TRBJ1-1; TRBD1 matches at 7 bases. The V gene's germline CDR1 is MGHRA and CDR2 YSYEKL. V shed 0 bases, J shed 1 base, and the junction held 5 bases outside the gene matches. The CDR3 sequence is 16 residues long. CDR3 DNA sequence: TGCGCCAGCAGCCAAGATAAGGGGGCGGAGAACACTGAAGCTTTCTTT. It translates to CASSQDKGAENTEAFF.

The chain links TRBV5-4 to TRBJ1-2; tentative D call: TRBD1 (6 bases). This CDR3 has 15 residues. Trimming cost V 2 bases and J 1 base, with 12 bases left between them. Germline V gene data show CDR1 as SGHNT and CDR2 as YYREEE (reference sequence). The CDR3 DNA reads TGTGCCAGCAGCTTCGGACAGCCCATTAACTATGGCTACACCTTC. Translating gives CASSFGQPINYGYTF.

This chain links TRBV27 with TRBJ1-1; the D is unclear. Deletions cut 5 bases from V and 4 bases from J, with 17 bases between. The germline V gene encodes CDR1 MNHEY and CDR2 SMNVEV (reference sequence). This CDR3 comprises 15 residues. The CDR3 nucleotides are TGTGCCAGCAGTCTCCCCCCCCAAATAGCCACTGAAGCTTTCTTT. Translating it yields CASSLPPQIATEAFF.

The chain combines TRBV6-5 with TRBJ2-5, with 10 bases fitting TRBD1. In germline, CDR1 is MNHEY, CDR2 SVGAGI. Trimming removed 6 bases from V and 7 bases from J; junction bases left unmatched: 8. This CDR3 comprises 14 residues. CDR3 sequence (DNA): TGTGCCAGCAGGGGACAGGGGCGTGGGGGGACCCAGTACTTC. Its translation: CASRGQGRGGTQYF.

This clone was found once. This chain links TRBV9 with TRBJ2-5; tentative D call: TRBD2 (6 bases). CDR1 is SGDLS and CDR2 is YYNGEE in the germline V gene. Trimming took off 3 bases at V and 5 bases at J, with 14 bases between the two ends. The CDR3 totals 14 residues. The CDR3 sequence is CASSAGTLEETQYF. Written as DNA, the CDR3 is TGTGCCAGCAGCGCCGGGACTCTAGAGGAGACCCAGTACTTC. Drawing the rest from reference TRBV9 and TRBJ2-5, the complete variable domain is DSGVTQTPKHLITATGQRVTLRCSPRSGDLSVYWYQQSLDQGLQFLIQYYNGEERAKGNILERFSAQQFPDLHSELNLSSLELGDSALYFCASSAGTLEETQYFGPGTRLLVL.

This clone was observed a single time. The chain links TRBV5-6 to TRBJ2-7; TRBD1 agrees at 11 bases. Germline CDR1 reads SGHDT; CDR2 reads YYEEEE. V was pared by 4 bases and J by 7 bases, with 7 bases of the junction left unmatched. The CDR3 is made up of 14 amino acids. CDR3 DNA sequence: TGTGCCAGCAGCCCGGGGACAGGGGGGCGGGAGCAGTACTTC. This sequence encodes CASSPGTGGREQYF.

This clone has only a few counts. V usage is TRBV19 and J usage is TRBJ1-2; tentative D call: TRBD1 (6 bases). The CDR3 is 12 amino acids. Looked up from germline, CDR1 is LNHDA and CDR2 is SQIVND (reference sequence). The V gene lost 8 bases and the J gene lost 8 bases, with 15 bases spanning the gap. The DNA of the CDR3 is TGTGCCAGTTTAACAGGGTTATACGGCTACACCTTC. Translation gives CASLTGLYGYTF.

The chain joins TRBV7-8 to TRBJ1-1; D is undetermined. The V gene's germline CDR1 is SGHVS and CDR2 FQNEAQ. The germline V and J ends were trimmed by 5 bases and 0 bases, with 13 bases remaining between them. The CDR3 loop spans 15 amino acids. CDR3 DNA: TGTGCCAGCAGCCCCCTGGAGGGTATGAACACTGAAGCTTTCTTT. Residues: CASSPLEGMNTEAFF.